This T cell receptor beta chain is from a study of T cell responses to AZD1222 COVID-19 vaccine. General observations from the study: Among those given AZD1222, only 6 or 7 were seropositive at baseline.

Libraries were prepared by immunoSEQ multiplex PCR; TCRdb keeps only in-frame clonotypes and omits some of them. The repertoire holds roughly 150,000 clones, roughly 89% seen once, with 1.5% to 2% in the top ten. Note on this clone: Its antigen is not known.

The material was peripheral blood, obtained on day 0 of AZD1222 vaccination. This sequence was found in an adult in good health.

The CDR3 DNA is TGTGCCAGCAGTGACCTCCGGGGAGATACGCAGTATTTT. This sequence encodes CASSDLRGDTQYF. The chain combines TRBV12-3 or TRBV12-4 with TRBJ2-3; perhaps TRBD2 as D (5 bases). The CDR3 runs 13 residues. The germline V and J ends were trimmed by 5 bases and 5 bases, with 11 bases remaining between them.